These 21 T cell receptor beta chains were all obtained from the same sample, sequenced in a study of OX40 agonist ivuxolimab in advanced cancers. Generated by immunoSEQ multiplex PCR, the TCRdb table keeps only in-frame clones and is missing some. This sample yields fewer than 120,000 clones, of which around 90% are seen a single time; 0.25% to 0.3% belongs to the top ten. Sequencing used CD4+ or CD8+ T cells sorted from blood, obtained in a trial of the OX40 agonist ivuxolimab. The source of these receptors is an adult with an advanced solid tumor such as melanoma, head and neck, liver or kidney cancer.

The chain couples TRBV10-3 to TRBJ2-1; 12 bases map to TRBD2. CDR1 is ENHRY, CDR2 SYGVKD, per germline. The CDR3 runs to 16 residues. Trimming cost V 4 bases and J 3 bases; bases outside gene matches: 4. The CDR3: CAISGRLAGVYNEQFF. The DNA for the CDR3 is TGTGCCATCAGTGGTAGACTAGCGGGAGTCTACAATGAGCAGTTCTTC.

The rearrangement joins TRBV30 to TRBJ2-5; 8 bases are shared with TRBD1. After removal of 0 bases from V and 4 bases from J, the junction contained 4 bases not matched to a gene. This CDR3 is built from 14 residues. Germline V gene lookup returns CDR1 GTSNPN and CDR2 SVGIG (reference sequence). CDR3 sequence (DNA): TGTGCCTGGAGTGTACCAGGGGGCCGAGAGACCCAGTACTTC. Its protein is CAWSVPGGRETQYF.

This clone was picked up a small number of times. This chain links TRBV5-5 with TRBJ2-7; D not certain. Deletions cut 0 bases from V and 5 bases from J, with 9 bases between. The germline V gene encodes CDR1 SGHKS and CDR2 YYEKEE (reference sequence). The CDR3 loop spans 13 amino acids. CDR3 sequence reads: CASSLAGQDEQYF. CDR3 DNA sequence: TGTGCCAGCAGCTTGGCAGGCCAGGACGAGCAGTACTTC.

The chain couples TRBV7-2 to TRBJ2-7; the match to TRBD1 covers 8 bases. The CDR3 has 16 amino acids. With 3 bases clipped from V and 0 bases from J, the junction kept 7 bases outside the gene matches. CDR1 is SGHTA and CDR2 is FQGNSA in the germline V gene. Here the CDR3 DNA reads TGTGCCAGCAGCTTGGCCGGGACAGGTTTCTCCTACGAGCAGTACTTC. It is translated as CASSLAGTGFSYEQYF.

This chain uses TRBV30 with TRBJ2-5, with 7 bases matching TRBD2. With V trimmed by 0 bases and J by 5 bases, 12 bases remained unmatched. From germline, CDR1 is GTSNPN and CDR2 SVGIG (reference sequence). CDR3 size: 16 residues. Here the CDR3 DNA reads TGTGCCTGGAGTGTATTGTATAGGACTAGTTTCGAGACCCAGTACTTC. Residues: CAWSVLYRTSFETQYF.

Remarks on this clone: One junction end disagrees with the germline gene, perhaps due to a read error. The genes are TRBV28 and TRBJ1-2; maybe TRBD1 (5 bases). The germline CDR1 and CDR2 sequences are MDHEN and SYDVKM. The CDR3 is 14 amino acids. For the CDR3, the DNA is TGTGCTAGCAGAATAGGGGCTCGACTCTATGGCTACACCTTC. It specifies CASRIGARLYGYTF.

The rearrangement joins TRBV2 to TRBJ2-5; TRBD1 agrees at 7 bases. This CDR3 contains 16 residues. V shed 8 bases and J 1 base; nucleotides not matched to a gene: 13. Germline V gives CDR1 SNHLY, CDR2 FYNNEI. The CDR3 bases are TGTGCCAGCCCCCTCGGGGCAGGGGGACGCCAAGAGACCCAGTACTTC. Translation gives CASPLGAGGRQETQYF. Supplemented by reference TRBV2 and TRBJ2-5, the full variable domain reads EPEVTQTPSHQVTQMGQEVILRCVPISNHLYFYWYRQILGQKVEFLVSFYNNEISEKSEIFDDQFSVERPDGSNFTLKIRSTKLEDSAMYFCASPLGAGGRQETQYFGPGTRLLVL.

V and J are TRBV7-3 and TRBJ2-1, with D possibly TRBD2 on 6 matching bases. Germline values: CDR1 SGHTA, CDR2 FQGTGA. The CDR3 length is 17 residues. Trimming pared 5 bases from V and 3 bases from J, leaving 20 bases between. CDR3 bases: TGTGCCAGCAGCCGGGACCGGGACTCAAACATCTACAATGAGCAGTTCTTC. Amino acid sequence: CASSRDRDSNIYNEQFF.

This chain uses TRBV19 with TRBJ1-6; D may be TRBD1 (5 bases). CDR1 is LNHDA, CDR2 SQIVND, per germline (reference sequence). The CDR3 has 13 amino acids. Between the trimmed V and J ends, which lost 3 bases and 11 bases, there was a span of 11 bases. The CDR3, as DNA: TGTGCCAGTAGTATTTCGGGGGAGGCACCCCTCCACTTT. This gives the protein CASSISGEAPLHF.

The rearrangement uses TRBV7-9 and TRBJ2-7; 7 bases are shared with TRBD1. V lost 4 bases to trimming and J lost 5 bases; unmatched junction nucleotides: 8. Germline lookup yields CDR1 SEHNR and CDR2 FQNEAQ (reference sequence). The CDR3 runs to 14 residues. CDR3 region: CASSSPGGIHEQYF. CDR3 nucleotide sequence: TGTGCCAGCAGCTCCCCAGGGGGTATCCACGAGCAGTACTTC.

The chain joins TRBV4-3 to TRBJ2-6; 15 bases match TRBD2. There are 19 residues in the CDR3. Germline values: CDR1 LGHNA, CDR2 YSLEER. Germline trimming cut 4 bases from V and 3 bases from J; bases unmatched to any gene: 7. CDR3 residues: CASSPRTSGGADGANVLTF. The CDR3 region has the DNA TGCGCCAGCAGCCCCCGGACTAGCGGGGGGGCAGATGGGGCCAACGTCCTGACTTTC.

V is TRBV5-1 and J is TRBJ1-1; no clear D gene. With 0 bases removed from V and 5 bases from J, the gap between germline ends came to 11 bases. The CDR3 sequence is 14 residues long. CDR1 is SGHRS and CDR2 is YFSETQ in the germline V gene. In DNA, the CDR3 is TGCGCCAGCAGCTTGGTTATCGGGGAGACTGAAGCTTTCTTT. Protein: CASSLVIGETEAFF.

This sequence joins TRBV28 and TRBJ2-1, with 7 nucleotides matching TRBD2. In germline, CDR1 is MDHEN, CDR2 SYDVKM. V shed 3 bases and J 8 bases; nucleotides not matched to a gene: 13. The CDR3 spans 16 residues. The chain's CDR3 is CASSFGAGLGQDEQFF. For the CDR3, the DNA is TGTGCCAGCAGTTTCGGTGCAGGACTAGGTCAGGATGAGCAGTTCTTC.

The table lists this clone with a few counts. This chain joins TRBV4-3 and TRBJ2-6, with 10 bases that match TRBD2. Germline V lookup: CDR1 LGHNA, CDR2 YSLEER. The CDR3 contains 19 residues. Losses at the gene ends were 4 bases for V and 0 bases for J; bases not matched to a gene: 9. The CDR3 sequence: CASSRWTSGDLSGANVLTF. The CDR3 DNA follows: TGCGCCAGCAGCCGCTGGACTAGCGGTGATCTCTCTGGGGCCAACGTCCTGACTTTC.

The chain uses TRBV11-2 and TRBJ2-3, with D possibly TRBD1 on 6 matching bases. The V end lost 5 bases, the J end lost 4 bases, and 13 bases lay between the germline ends. Germline-derived CDR1 and CDR2 are SGHAT and FQNNGV. The CDR3 is made up of 14 amino acids. The CDR3 is CASSLNRVADTQYF. DNA of the CDR3: TGTGCCAGCAGCCTTAACAGGGTGGCAGATACGCAGTATTTT.

The CDR3: CASSLIGAGTEAFF. Here the CDR3 DNA reads TGTGCCAGCAGCTTGATCGGTGCGGGCACTGAAGCTTTCTTT. The chain is built from TRBV5-4 and TRBJ1-1; D uncertain. The CDR3 is 14 residues long. V was clipped by 1 base and J by 4 bases, with 11 bases between them. Germline CDR1 and CDR2: SGHNT and YYREEE (reference sequence).

This chain links TRBV18 with TRBJ1-2; maybe TRBD1 (6 bases). This CDR3 is built from 17 residues. Germline values: CDR1 KGHSH, CDR2 LQKENI. V lost 2 bases, J lost 4 bases, and 20 bases lay in between. This CDR3 is CASSPTLGDTGPYGYTF. The DNA of the CDR3 is TGTGCCAGCTCACCAACGTTGGGGGACACCGGACCCTATGGCTACACCTTC.

The V gene is TRBV7-9, the J gene TRBJ1-1; D gene unclear. The germline V and J ends were trimmed by 1 base and 4 bases, with 10 bases remaining between them. Germline V lookup: CDR1 SEHNR, CDR2 FQNEAQ (reference sequence). The CDR3 consists of 14 residues. CDR3 protein: CASSLEEGFTEAFF. Written as DNA, the CDR3 is TGTGCCAGCAGCTTAGAAGAGGGATTCACTGAAGCTTTCTTT.

The V call is TRBV5-1, the J call TRBJ2-5; 10 bases agree with TRBD2. CDR3 length: 15 residues. CDR1 SGHRS and CDR2 YFSETQ come from the germline V gene. The V gene end was trimmed by 8 bases and the J gene end by 2 bases; junction bases not matched to a gene: 9. CDR3 sequence: CASQAGGYTQETQYF. Here the CDR3 DNA reads TGCGCCAGTCAAGCGGGGGGGTACACACAAGAGACCCAGTACTTC.

This clone has a single count. The chain recombines TRBV28 with TRBJ1-1, with D possibly being TRBD1 (6 bases). Germline-derived CDR1 and CDR2 are MDHEN and SYDVKM. V lost 5 bases, J lost 6 bases, and 16 bases lay in between. This CDR3 is built from 14 residues. The CDR3 protein is CASSLTGIRAEAFF. CDR3 nucleotide sequence: TGTGCCAGCAGTCTTACAGGGATTCGCGCTGAAGCTTTCTTT.

The rearrangement joins TRBV5-4 to TRBJ2-6; D gene unclear. The CDR3 has 16 residues. Trimming took off 2 bases at V and 0 bases at J, with 9 bases between the two ends. Germline V gene data show CDR1 as SGHNT and CDR2 as YYREEE (reference sequence). The CDR3 protein is CASSFRVDSGANVLTF. The CDR3 DNA reads as TGTGCCAGCAGCTTTAGAGTCGACTCTGGGGCCAACGTCCTGACTTTC.